This T cell receptor beta chain was retrieved from a study of OX40 agonist ivuxolimab in advanced cancers. The V gene's germline CDR1 is SQVTM and CDR2 ANQGSEA. This CDR3 region has 12 residues. Assay: immunoSEQ multiplex PCR; the TCRdb copy retains only in-frame clones and omits some. The table records more than 9,500 clones, approximately 92% of them present only once. The V gene is TRBV29-1, the J gene TRBJ2-1; D remains unclear. The source material was CD4+ or CD8+ T cells sorted from blood, sampled in a trial of the OX40 agonist ivuxolimab. This receptor was obtained from an adult with an advanced solid tumor such as melanoma, head and neck, liver or kidney cancer. This CDR3 is CSATSGLNEQFF. The CDR3 DNA is TGCAGTGCTACCTCGGGCTTAAATGAGCAGTTCTTC.